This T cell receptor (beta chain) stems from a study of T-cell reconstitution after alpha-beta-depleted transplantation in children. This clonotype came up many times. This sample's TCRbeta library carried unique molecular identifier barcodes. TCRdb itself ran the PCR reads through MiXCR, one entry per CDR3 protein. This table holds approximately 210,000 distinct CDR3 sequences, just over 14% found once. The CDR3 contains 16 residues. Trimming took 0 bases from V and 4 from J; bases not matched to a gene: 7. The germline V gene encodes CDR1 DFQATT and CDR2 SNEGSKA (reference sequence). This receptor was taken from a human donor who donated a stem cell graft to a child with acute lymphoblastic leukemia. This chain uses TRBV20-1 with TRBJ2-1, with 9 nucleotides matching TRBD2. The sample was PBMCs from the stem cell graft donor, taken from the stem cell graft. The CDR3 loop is CSARDLGLADYNEQFF. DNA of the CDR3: TGCAGTGCTAGAGATCTGGGACTAGCAGATTACAATGAGCAGTTCTTC.